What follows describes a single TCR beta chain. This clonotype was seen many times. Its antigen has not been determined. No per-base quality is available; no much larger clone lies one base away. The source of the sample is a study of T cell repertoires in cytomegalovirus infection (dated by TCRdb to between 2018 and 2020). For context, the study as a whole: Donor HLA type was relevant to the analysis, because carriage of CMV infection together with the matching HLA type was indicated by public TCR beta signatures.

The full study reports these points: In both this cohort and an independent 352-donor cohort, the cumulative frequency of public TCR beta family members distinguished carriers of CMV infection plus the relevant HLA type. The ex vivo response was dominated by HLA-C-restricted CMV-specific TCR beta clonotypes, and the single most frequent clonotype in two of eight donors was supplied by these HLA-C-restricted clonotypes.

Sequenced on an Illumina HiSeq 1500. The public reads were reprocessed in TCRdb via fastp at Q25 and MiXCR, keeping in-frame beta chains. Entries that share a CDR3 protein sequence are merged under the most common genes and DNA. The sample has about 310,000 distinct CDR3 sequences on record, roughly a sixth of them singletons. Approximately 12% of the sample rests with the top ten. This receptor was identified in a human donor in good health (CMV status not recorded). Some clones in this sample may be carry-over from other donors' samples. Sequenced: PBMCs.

Here the CDR3 is given as CASSLEGQLQETQYF. The nucleotide sequence is TGTGCCAGCAGCTTGGAGGGACAGTTACAAGAGACCCAGTACTTC. This chain is built from TRBV7-2 and TRBJ2-5; the D segment could be TRBD1, given 7 matching bases. The CDR3 runs 15 residues from the cysteine to the phenylalanine. Only the CDR3 portion is preserved as DNA: 45 bases, with reading frame beginning at the first base. The junction carries 13 bases between V and J, which are trimmed by 3 bases and 2 bases respectively. From the germline V gene, CDR1 is SGHTA and CDR2 is FQGNSA.